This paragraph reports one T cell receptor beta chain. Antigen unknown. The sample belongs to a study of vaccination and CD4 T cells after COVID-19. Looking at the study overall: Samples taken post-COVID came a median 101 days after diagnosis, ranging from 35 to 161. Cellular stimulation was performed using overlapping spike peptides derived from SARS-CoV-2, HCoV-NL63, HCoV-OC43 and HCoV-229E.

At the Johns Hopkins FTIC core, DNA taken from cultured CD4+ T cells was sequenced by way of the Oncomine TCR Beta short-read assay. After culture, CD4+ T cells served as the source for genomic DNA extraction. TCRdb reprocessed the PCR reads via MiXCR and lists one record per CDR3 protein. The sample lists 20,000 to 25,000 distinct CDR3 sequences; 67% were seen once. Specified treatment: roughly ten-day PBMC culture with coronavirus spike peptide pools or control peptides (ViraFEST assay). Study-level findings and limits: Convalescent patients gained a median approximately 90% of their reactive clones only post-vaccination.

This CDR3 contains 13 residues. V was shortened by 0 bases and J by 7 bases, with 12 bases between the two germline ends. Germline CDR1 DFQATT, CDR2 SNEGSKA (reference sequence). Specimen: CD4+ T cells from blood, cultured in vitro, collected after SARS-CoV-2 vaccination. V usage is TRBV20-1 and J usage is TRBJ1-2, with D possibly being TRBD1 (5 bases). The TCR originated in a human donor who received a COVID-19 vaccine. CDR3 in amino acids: CSARETGVGGYTF. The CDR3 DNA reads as TGCAGTGCTAGAGAGACGGGGGTAGGTGGCTACACCTTC.